This is a list of T cell receptor beta chains from one sample in a study of blood T cell repertoires in COVID-19. Profiling relied on immunoSEQ multiplex PCR, and the TCRdb table lists in-frame clones only, not all of them. The sample consists of under 200,000 clones, about 88% of them appearing once. Sequenced material: peripheral blood. The source of these receptors is a woman older than 75 with COVID-19, enrolled during active disease. Each CDR3 is given without its conserved first and last residue. Fields, in order: CDR3 protein, D gene, V gene, J gene. A D gene is named only where the DNA matches it firmly.

CDR3aa: SASGTSGTYNEQF
d_gene: TRBD2
v_gene: TRBV29-1
j_gene: TRBJ2-1

CDR3aa: ASSAVAGGPLEQF
d_gene: TRBD2
v_gene: TRBV9
j_gene: TRBJ2-1

CDR3aa: ASSHLGTGHTGELF
d_gene: TRBD1
v_gene: TRBV3-1/TRBV3-2
j_gene: TRBJ2-2

CDR3aa: ASSYLNQPQH
d_gene: .
v_gene: TRBV27
j_gene: TRBJ1-5

CDR3aa: ATSDAGTGGTWVGEQY
d_gene: TRBD1
v_gene: TRBV24-1
j_gene: TRBJ2-7

CDR3aa: ASSQELDLNEQF
d_gene: .
v_gene: TRBV4-2
j_gene: TRBJ2-1

CDR3aa: ASSQSAAGERYEQY
d_gene: TRBD2
v_gene: TRBV4-2
j_gene: TRBJ2-7

CDR3aa: ASSLGVGVDTQY
d_gene: .
v_gene: TRBV7-2
j_gene: TRBJ2-3

CDR3aa: ASSLTPGGTYGYT
d_gene: .
v_gene: TRBV27
j_gene: TRBJ1-2

CDR3aa: ASRTGFEQF
d_gene: .
v_gene: TRBV12-3/TRBV12-4
j_gene: TRBJ2-1

CDR3aa: ASSLRTIHRASIDTQY
d_gene: .
v_gene: TRBV5-1
j_gene: TRBJ2-3

CDR3aa: ASSQPGQASYEQY
d_gene: TRBD1
v_gene: TRBV3-1/TRBV3-2
j_gene: TRBJ2-7

CDR3aa: ASSESFGQPQH
d_gene: .
v_gene: TRBV10-2
j_gene: TRBJ1-5

CDR3aa: ASSPTEPQETQY
d_gene: .
v_gene: TRBV18
j_gene: TRBJ2-5

CDR3aa: ASRRELNTEAF
d_gene: .
v_gene: TRBV6-5
j_gene: TRBJ1-1

CDR3aa: ATSDGALETQY
d_gene: .
v_gene: TRBV24-1
j_gene: TRBJ2-5

CDR3aa: ASSGTGRTSGQETQY
d_gene: TRBD2
v_gene: TRBV2
j_gene: TRBJ2-5

CDR3aa: ASSFRTGLGTEAF
d_gene: .
v_gene: TRBV6-2/TRBV6-3
j_gene: TRBJ1-1

CDR3aa: ASSPHRGGVVGEQF
d_gene: TRBD1
v_gene: TRBV11-3
j_gene: TRBJ2-1

CDR3aa: ASKPPGLAQETQY
d_gene: TRBD2
v_gene: TRBV28
j_gene: TRBJ2-5

CDR3aa: ASSSRRTGGYGCT
d_gene: TRBD1
v_gene: TRBV19
j_gene: TRBJ1-2

CDR3aa: ASSIKLPSGAPYNEQF
d_gene: TRBD2
v_gene: TRBV19
j_gene: TRBJ2-1

CDR3aa: AKTQGQLNTEAF
d_gene: .
v_gene: TRBV6-4
j_gene: TRBJ1-1

CDR3aa: ASSYSRGRGFVNEQF
d_gene: .
v_gene: TRBV6-2/TRBV6-3
j_gene: TRBJ2-1

CDR3aa: ASSLDSSSANYGYT
d_gene: .
v_gene: TRBV11-2
j_gene: TRBJ1-2

CDR3aa: ASSLHGTSGPGEQY
d_gene: TRBD2
v_gene: TRBV5-1
j_gene: TRBJ2-7

CDR3aa: SVSRTGGYEQY
d_gene: TRBD1
v_gene: TRBV29-1
j_gene: TRBJ2-7

CDR3aa: ASSIRGGGPRETQY
d_gene: .
v_gene: TRBV19
j_gene: TRBJ2-5

CDR3aa: ASSQGGPGNYGYT
d_gene: .
v_gene: TRBV4-1
j_gene: TRBJ1-2

CDR3aa: ASSINRGPDSGNTIY
d_gene: TRBD1
v_gene: TRBV19
j_gene: TRBJ1-3

CDR3aa: ASSDLRDNEQF
d_gene: .
v_gene: TRBV10-2
j_gene: TRBJ2-1

CDR3aa: ASSYSGARAEAF
d_gene: .
v_gene: TRBV6-2/TRBV6-3
j_gene: TRBJ1-1

CDR3aa: SASYSSYEQY
d_gene: .
v_gene: TRBV20-1
j_gene: TRBJ2-7

CDR3aa: ASSPLPGSTDTQY
d_gene: .
v_gene: TRBV18
j_gene: TRBJ2-3

CDR3aa: ASSLVSGRPHNEQF
d_gene: TRBD2
v_gene: TRBV5-1
j_gene: TRBJ2-1

CDR3aa: ASSVGQEHNAGELF
d_gene: TRBD1
v_gene: TRBV7-9
j_gene: TRBJ2-2

CDR3aa: ASSPGQLSSGNTIY
d_gene: TRBD1
v_gene: TRBV7-2
j_gene: TRBJ1-3

CDR3aa: ASSGQLAYEQY
d_gene: .
v_gene: TRBV11-2
j_gene: TRBJ2-7

CDR3aa: ASSPDYSNQPQH
d_gene: .
v_gene: TRBV18
j_gene: TRBJ1-5

CDR3aa: ASSVGQGSGELF
d_gene: TRBD1
v_gene: TRBV2
j_gene: TRBJ2-2

CDR3aa: ASSLGGSNQPQH
d_gene: .
v_gene: TRBV28
j_gene: TRBJ1-5

CDR3aa: ASRDTTGGTEAF
d_gene: TRBD1
v_gene: TRBV6-5
j_gene: TRBJ1-1

CDR3aa: ASSLGLETQY
d_gene: .
v_gene: TRBV3-1/TRBV3-2
j_gene: TRBJ2-5

CDR3aa: ASSVGSGTAYEQY
d_gene: .
v_gene: TRBV9
j_gene: TRBJ2-7

CDR3aa: ASSQGGGQGEGYT
d_gene: TRBD1
v_gene: TRBV4-3
j_gene: TRBJ1-2

CDR3aa: ASSLGQIAGTYNEQF
d_gene: TRBD2
v_gene: TRBV13
j_gene: TRBJ2-1

CDR3aa: ASSPDSFGRQF
d_gene: .
v_gene: TRBV18
j_gene: TRBJ2-1

CDR3aa: ASSLAGAVF
d_gene: .
v_gene: TRBV3-1/TRBV3-2
j_gene: TRBJ1-4

CDR3aa: ASSPLRAVDYGYT
d_gene: .
v_gene: TRBV6-2/TRBV6-3
j_gene: TRBJ1-2

CDR3aa: ASSRSGPAYEQY
d_gene: TRBD2
v_gene: TRBV7-2
j_gene: TRBJ2-7

CDR3aa: ASSLDGGGDTEAF
d_gene: .
v_gene: TRBV7-2
j_gene: TRBJ1-1

CDR3aa: ASSLDSYSNQPQH
d_gene: .
v_gene: TRBV5-5
j_gene: TRBJ1-5

CDR3aa: ASSAQGNSNQPQH
d_gene: .
v_gene: TRBV5-6
j_gene: TRBJ1-5

CDR3aa: ASSQDPPLAGGSGDTQY
d_gene: TRBD2
v_gene: TRBV3-1/TRBV3-2
j_gene: TRBJ2-3

CDR3aa: AKGDWGAETQY
d_gene: .
v_gene: TRBV5-4
j_gene: TRBJ2-5

CDR3aa: ASSPGQIDPQAF
d_gene: TRBD1
v_gene: TRBV7-9
j_gene: TRBJ1-1